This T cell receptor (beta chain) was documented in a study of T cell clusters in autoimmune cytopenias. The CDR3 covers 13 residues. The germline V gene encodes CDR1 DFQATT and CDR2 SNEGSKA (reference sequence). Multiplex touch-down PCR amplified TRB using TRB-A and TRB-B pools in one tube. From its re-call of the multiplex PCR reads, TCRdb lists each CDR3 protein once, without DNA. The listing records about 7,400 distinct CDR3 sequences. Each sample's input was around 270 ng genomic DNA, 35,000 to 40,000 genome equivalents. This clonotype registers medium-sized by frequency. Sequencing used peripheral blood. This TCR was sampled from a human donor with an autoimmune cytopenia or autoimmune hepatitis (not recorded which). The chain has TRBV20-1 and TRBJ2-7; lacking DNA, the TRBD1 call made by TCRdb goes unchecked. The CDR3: CSASGDRGHEQYF.